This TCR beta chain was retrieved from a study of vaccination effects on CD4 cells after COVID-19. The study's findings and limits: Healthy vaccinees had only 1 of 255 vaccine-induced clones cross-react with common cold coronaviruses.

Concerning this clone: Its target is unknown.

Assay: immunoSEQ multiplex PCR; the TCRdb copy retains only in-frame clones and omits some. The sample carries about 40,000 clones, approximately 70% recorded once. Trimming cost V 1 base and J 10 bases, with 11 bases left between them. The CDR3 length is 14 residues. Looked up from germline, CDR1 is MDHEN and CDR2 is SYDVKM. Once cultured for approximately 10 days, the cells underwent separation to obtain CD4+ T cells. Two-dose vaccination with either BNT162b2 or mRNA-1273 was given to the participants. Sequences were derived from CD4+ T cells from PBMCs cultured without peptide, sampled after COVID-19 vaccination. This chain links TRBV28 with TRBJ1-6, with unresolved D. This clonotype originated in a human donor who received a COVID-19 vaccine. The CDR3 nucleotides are TGTGCCAGCAGTTTATCGGCAGGCTGGTCACCCCTCCACTTT. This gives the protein CASSLSAGWSPLHF.